Listed below are T cell receptor beta chains from one sample, sequenced in a study of CD4 T cells in relation to SARS-CoV-2 and coronaviruses. Assay: immunoSEQ multiplex PCR; the TCRdb copy retains only in-frame clones and omits some. The table includes about 59,000 clones, around 86% detected once. Material: memory CD4+ T cells from PBMCs. These receptors all come from a human donor in good health. Both conserved end residues are part of each CDR3. A D gene is named only where the DNA matches it firmly. Clone size is given for some rows only: seen once, a few or many times, or a class if the clone is expanded.

clone_size | j_call | d_call | v_call | cdr3_aa | cdr3_nt
NA | TRBJ1-2 | TRBD1 | TRBV5-1 | CASSLDGTANYGYTF | TGCGCCAGCAGCTTGGACGGGACAGCTAACTATGGCTACACCTTC
NA | TRBJ2-1 | TRBD2 | TRBV10-3 | CATQALGLADNEQFF | TGTGCCACCCAAGCCCTGGGACTAGCGGATAATGAGCAGTTCTTC
few | TRBJ2-1 | NA | TRBV7-2 | CASSPKRQDEQFF | TGTGCCAGCAGCCCGAAACGTCAGGATGAGCAGTTCTTC
NA | TRBJ2-3 | NA | TRBV18 | CASSPPGFDTQYF | TGTGCCAGCTCACCACCGGGTTTCGATACGCAGTATTTT
few | TRBJ2-1 | TRBD2 | TRBV25-1 | CASSTPRREYNEQFF | TGTGCCAGCAGTACCCCACGGCGGGAGTACAATGAGCAGTTCTTC
NA | TRBJ2-5 | NA | TRBV5-1 | CASNLASQETQYF | TGCGCCAGCAATCTAGCGTCACAAGAGACCCAGTACTTC
once | TRBJ2-7 | TRBD1 | TRBV2 | CASSERQGYIYEQYF | TGTGCCAGCAGTGAAAGACAGGGGTATATATACGAGCAGTACTTC
NA | TRBJ1-5 | NA | TRBV18 | CASSHDNGGHQPQHF | TGTGCCAGCTCACACGACAATGGGGGTCATCAGCCCCAGCATTTT
NA | TRBJ1-5 | NA | TRBV28 | CASSLALNQPQHF | TGTGCCAGCAGTTTAGCTCTCAATCAGCCCCAGCATTTT
NA | TRBJ2-4 | NA | TRBV28 | CASSFGPTGPKNIQYF | TGTGCCAGCAGTTTCGGGCCTACAGGGCCCAAAAACATTCAGTACTTC